The 20 T cell receptor beta chains reported below all come from one sample, sequenced in a study of T cells after yellow fever vaccination. One entry per CDR3 protein results from TCRdb running MiXCR on the 5' RACE reads. This table holds approximately 510,000 distinct CDR3 sequences, 21% found once. The sequencing used PBMCs, collected less than 25 days after the first yellow fever vaccination. These receptors came from a man aged 18 to 29 who received the YFV17D yellow fever vaccine.

The chain recombines TRBV4-2 with TRBJ1-2; 7 bases map to TRBD1. In germline, CDR1 is LGHNA, CDR2 YNFKEQ. The junction had 13 bases not matched to a gene; V was cut back by 5 bases and J by 4 bases. The CDR3 is made up of 16 amino acids. CDR3 sequence: CASSFQGVSGSYGYTF. The CDR3 DNA reads as TGTGCCAGCAGCTTTCAGGGGGTTTCTGGGAGCTATGGCTACACCTTC.

The V and J genes are TRBV12-3 or TRBV12-4 and TRBJ1-1, with D hard to call. The CDR3 length is 13 residues. Trimming stripped 6 bases from V and 7 bases from J, with 15 bases between. The CDR3 spells CASSVETAFEAFF. The CDR3 nucleotides are TGTGCCAGCAGCGTCGAGACGGCTTTTGAAGCTTTCTTT.

The chain uses TRBV7-6 and TRBJ1-1; D possibly corresponds to TRBD1 (6 bases). The CDR3 runs 15 residues. V lost 0 bases and J 4 bases, leaving 12 bases between the germline ends. CDR1 SGHVS and CDR2 FNYEAQ come from the germline V gene. The CDR3, as DNA: TGTGCCAGCAGCTTAGCCGGGGGCGCAGGCACTGAAGCTTTCTTT. Translation gives CASSLAGGAGTEAFF.

There are a few counts of this clonotype. This chain connects TRBV7-2 to TRBJ2-3, with D unclear. The CDR3 runs to 15 residues. V was cut by 1 base and J by 2 bases, with 10 bases left in between. CDR1 is SGHTA and CDR2 is FQGNSA in the germline V gene. The CDR3 loop is CASSLDGVSTDTQYF. In DNA form, the CDR3 reads TGTGCCAGCAGCTTAGATGGCGTTTCCACAGATACGCAGTATTTT.

The chain links TRBV5-6 to TRBJ1-2; D not certain. Trimming pared 6 bases from V and 6 bases from J, leaving 27 bases between. The V gene's germline CDR1 is SGHDT and CDR2 YYEEEE. The length of the CDR3 is 17 residues. DNA of the CDR3: TGTGCCAGCACCCCTGAGCCACAGAATGCGGCCTTGGATGGCTACACCTTC. Its protein product is CASTPEPQNAALDGYTF.

The chain carries TRBV14 and TRBJ2-1; the D gene could be TRBD1 or TRBD2 (5 bases each). The CDR3 contains 14 residues. The V gene lost 3 bases and the J gene lost 9 bases, with 15 bases spanning the gap. Germline loops: CDR1 SGHDN, CDR2 FVKESK. CDR3 nucleotide sequence: TGTGCCAGCAGCCAGGTTTCGGGGCTCCTTGAGCAGTTCTTC. Translation gives CASSQVSGLLEQFF.

This clonotype was found a few times. V gene TRBV7-8 combines with J gene TRBJ1-4; TRBD1 aligns across 8 bases. The V gene's germline CDR1 is SGHVS and CDR2 FQNEAQ. The trim removed 5 bases at V and 8 bases at J, leaving 4 bases unmatched. The CDR3 loop spans 13 amino acids. The CDR3 nucleotides read TGTGCCAGCAGCCGGACAGGGTACGAAAAACTGTTTTTT. This codes for CASSRTGYEKLFF.

The chain carries TRBV7-2 and TRBJ1-2; D not resolved. The CDR3 length is 14 residues. Germline-derived CDR1 and CDR2 are SGHTA and FQGNSA. Trimming shortened V by 5 bases and J by 2 bases, and 12 bases separated the two germline ends. The CDR3 reads CASSQPGRNYGYTF. The CDR3 DNA follows: TGTGCCAGCAGCCAACCGGGCAGAAACTATGGCTACACCTTC.

The genes are TRBV7-9 and TRBJ2-7, with D perhaps matching TRBD1 or TRBD2 (6 bases each). The better agreement between TRBJ2-1 and the DNA end casts doubt on the J call. The CDR3 covers 15 residues. CDR1 is SEHNR, CDR2 FQNEAQ, per germline (reference sequence). The CDR3 sequence: CASSAPSVGAYEQFF. CDR3 DNA: TGTGCCAGCAGCGCCCCTAGCGTGGGGGCCTACGAGCAGTTCTTC.

The chain links TRBV7-8 to TRBJ1-1; TRBD1 agrees at 11 bases. This CDR3 contains 17 residues. Germline CDR1 and CDR2: SGHVS and FQNEAQ. Unmatched junction bases numbered 11, after V lost 3 bases and J lost 5 bases. The CDR3 DNA reads as TGTGCCAGCAGCTTGGGAAAACCGGGACAGGGGGGAACTGAAGCTTTCTTT. It translates to CASSLGKPGQGGTEAFF.

The V gene is TRBV7-9, the J gene TRBJ2-3; 7 bases fit TRBD1. The CDR3 spans 15 residues. Germline V gene data show CDR1 as SEHNR and CDR2 as FQNEAQ (reference sequence). The V and J ends lost 3 bases and 2 bases, in that order; junction bases with no gene match: 5. CDR3 bases: TGTGCCAGCAGCTTCGGACAGGACCCCACAGATACGCAGTATTTT. Its protein is CASSFGQDPTDTQYF.

The rearrangement joins TRBV29-1 to TRBJ1-2; 10 positions match TRBD1. This CDR3 contains 14 residues. Unmatched junction bases numbered 11, after V lost 5 bases and J lost 8 bases. From germline, CDR1 is SQVTM and CDR2 ANQGSEA. The CDR3 region has the DNA TGCAGCGTTCCCCACCCCGGGACAGGGGTGGGCTACACCTTC. It translates to CSVPHPGTGVGYTF.

V usage is TRBV20-1 and J usage is TRBJ2-1; D possibly corresponds to TRBD2 (7 bases). Looked up from germline, CDR1 is DFQATT and CDR2 is SNEGSKA (reference sequence). The CDR3 sequence is 14 residues long. The V gene lost 5 bases and the J gene lost 4 bases, with 15 bases spanning the gap. The CDR3 DNA follows: TGCAGTGCTTTGTGGGGGGGGGCTTACAATGAGCAGTTCTTC. Protein product: CSALWGGAYNEQFF.

The chain is built from TRBV5-1 and TRBJ1-1; D is ambiguous. The germline V gene has CDR1 SGHRS and CDR2 YFSETQ. The CDR3 spans 14 residues. With 4 bases removed from V and 0 bases from J, the gap between germline ends came to 10 bases. The CDR3 protein is CASSPNQMNTEAFF. As DNA, the CDR3 is TGCGCCAGCAGCCCGAACCAGATGAACACTGAAGCTTTCTTT.

This clonotype was seen a handful of times. The chain joins TRBV27 to TRBJ2-2, with D unresolved. Germline V gene sequence: CDR1 MNHEY, CDR2 SMNVEV (reference sequence). The length of the CDR3 is 13 residues. The V gene lost 5 bases and the J gene lost 7 bases, with 11 bases spanning the gap. The CDR3 nucleotides are TGTGCCAGCAGTCTACTCCCTGGCGGGGAGCTGTTTTTT. This sequence encodes CASSLLPGGELFF.

This chain joins TRBV28 and TRBJ2-1; TRBD1 might be the D (5 bases). Germline V lookup: CDR1 MDHEN, CDR2 SYDVKM. Trimming removed 6 bases at V and 7 bases at J, with 10 bases between. CDR3 length equals 12 residues. CDR3 protein: CASRQVPNEQFF. The CDR3 DNA is TGTGCCAGCAGACAGGTCCCTAATGAGCAGTTCTTC. The variable domain in full, completed from reference TRBV28 and TRBJ2-1, reads DVKVTQSSRYLVKRTGEKVFLECVQDMDHENMFWYRQDPGLGLRLIYFSYDVKMKEKGDIPEGYSVSREKKERFSLILESASTNQTSMYLCASRQVPNEQFFGPGTRLTVL.

The J gene is TRBJ2-5, the V gene TRBV3-1; 7 nucleotides match TRBD1. The CDR3 runs 14 residues. Germline V gene data show CDR1 as LGHDT and CDR2 as YNNKEL (reference sequence). Germline trimming cut 2 bases from V and 5 bases from J; bases unmatched to any gene: 5. CDR3 bases: TGTGCCAGCAGCCAAAAAATGGACAGGGAGACCCAGTACTTC. Its protein product is CASSQKMDRETQYF.

V is TRBV6-5 and J is TRBJ1-6; D unresolved. The CDR3 is 16 residues long. Germline V gene lookup returns CDR1 MNHEY and CDR2 SVGAGI. The V gene lost 4 bases and the J gene lost 4 bases, with 14 bases spanning the gap. The CDR3 DNA reads as TGTGCCAGCAGTTGGACCGACGACACATATAATTCACCCCTCCACTTT. Translated: CASSWTDDTYNSPLHF.

The rearrangement links TRBV11-2 to TRBJ1-6; D is unclear. The CDR3 extends over 14 amino acids. The germline V and J ends were trimmed by 7 bases and 4 bases, with 11 bases remaining between them. Germline CDR1 is SGHAT and CDR2 is FQNNGV. Here the CDR3 reads CASTSELYNSPLHF. The CDR3 region has the DNA TGTGCCAGCACTTCCGAGCTGTATAATTCACCCCTCCACTTT.

This clonotype was seen a few times. The genes are TRBV4-3 and TRBJ2-4, with 12 bases that match TRBD2. This CDR3 region has 16 residues. Germline V gives CDR1 LGHNA, CDR2 YSLEER. Unmatched junction bases numbered 7, after V lost 4 bases and J lost 6 bases. DNA for the CDR3: TGCGCCAGCAGCCCGACTAGCGGGGGCGCGGGAAACATTCAGTACTTC. Its translation is CASSPTSGGAGNIQYF.